This record concerns one T cell receptor (beta chain) sequence. A much larger clone sits a single nucleotide away, making a read error possible. The V segment lost 6 bases and the J segment 5 bases; nucleotides outside the gene matches: 23. Germline CDR1 is DFQATT and CDR2 is SNEGSKA (reference sequence). The CDR3 runs 19 residues. As to time point: newly diagnosed GD, antithyroid drugs for less than 3 months. PBMCs were the source of the RNA used for TCR sequencing. The sample originates from a study of regulatory T cells in long-lasting Graves disease. TCR beta libraries were built with iRepertoire HTBI primers and Arm-PCR of CDR3 regions. TCRdb passed the multiplex PCR reads through MiXCR, listing each CDR3 protein once. The repertoire holds about 530,000 distinct CDR3 sequences, with about 16% as singletons. These data also formed part of another study, on T cells in Graves' hyperthyroidism and ophthalmopathy.

The sample in question was peripheral blood mononuclear cells (PBMCs), obtained at new diagnosis, from a patient treated with antithyroid drugs. This TCR was sampled from a woman aged 40-65 years with Graves disease. The chain has TRBV20-1 and TRBJ1-4, with 8 bases fitting TRBD1. CDR3 bases: TGCAGTGCAACAACAATTAGTCTCCTGAACAGGGGGGAGAATGAAAAACTGTTTTTT. This gives the protein CSATTISLLNRGENEKLFF.